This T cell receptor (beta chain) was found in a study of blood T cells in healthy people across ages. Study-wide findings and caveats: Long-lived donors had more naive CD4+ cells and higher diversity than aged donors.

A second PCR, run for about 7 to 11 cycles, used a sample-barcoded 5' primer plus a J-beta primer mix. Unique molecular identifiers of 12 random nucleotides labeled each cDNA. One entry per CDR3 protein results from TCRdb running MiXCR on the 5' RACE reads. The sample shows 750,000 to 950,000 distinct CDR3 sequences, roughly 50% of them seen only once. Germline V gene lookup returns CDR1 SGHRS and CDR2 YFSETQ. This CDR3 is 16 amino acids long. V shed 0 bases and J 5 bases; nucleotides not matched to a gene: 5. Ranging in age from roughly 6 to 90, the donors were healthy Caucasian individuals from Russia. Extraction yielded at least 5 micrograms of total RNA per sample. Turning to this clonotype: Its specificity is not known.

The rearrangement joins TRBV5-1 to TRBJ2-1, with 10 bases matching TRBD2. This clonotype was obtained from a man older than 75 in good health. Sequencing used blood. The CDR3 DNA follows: TGCGCCAGCAGCTTGGCCAGCGGGAGGGCCAACAATGAGCAGTTCTTC. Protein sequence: CASSLASGRANNEQFF.